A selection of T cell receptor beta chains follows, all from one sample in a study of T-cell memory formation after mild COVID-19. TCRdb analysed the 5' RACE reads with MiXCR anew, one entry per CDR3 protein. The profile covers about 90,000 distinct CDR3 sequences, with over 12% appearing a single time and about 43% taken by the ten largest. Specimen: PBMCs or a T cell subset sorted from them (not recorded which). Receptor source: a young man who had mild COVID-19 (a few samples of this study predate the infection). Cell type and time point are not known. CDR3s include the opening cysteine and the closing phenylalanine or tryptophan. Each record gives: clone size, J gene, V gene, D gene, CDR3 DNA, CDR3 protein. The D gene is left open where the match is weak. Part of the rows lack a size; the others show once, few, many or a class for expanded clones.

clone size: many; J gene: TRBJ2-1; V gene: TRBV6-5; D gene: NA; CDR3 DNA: TGTGCCAGCAGTTCTTTGGCCATCGCGGAGCAGTTCTTC; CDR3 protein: CASSSLAIAEQFF
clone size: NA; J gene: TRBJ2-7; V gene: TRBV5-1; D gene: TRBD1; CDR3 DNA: TGCGCCAGCAGCCACGGACAGGGGGACGAGCAGTACTTC; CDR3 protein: CASSHGQGDEQYF
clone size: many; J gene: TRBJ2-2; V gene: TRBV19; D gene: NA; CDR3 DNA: TGTGCCAGTAGTATAGTCTCGAGCACCGGGGAGCTGTTTTTT; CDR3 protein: CASSIVSSTGELFF
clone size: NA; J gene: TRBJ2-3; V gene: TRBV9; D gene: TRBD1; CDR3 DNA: TGTGCCAGCAGCGCTTGGGACAGGAGCACAGATACGCAGTATTTT; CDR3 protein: CASSAWDRSTDTQYF
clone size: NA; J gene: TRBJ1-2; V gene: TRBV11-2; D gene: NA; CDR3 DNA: TGTGCCAGCAGCATGTCCGGGCTGAAAGGAGAAGGCTACACCTTC; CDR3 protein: CASSMSGLKGEGYTF
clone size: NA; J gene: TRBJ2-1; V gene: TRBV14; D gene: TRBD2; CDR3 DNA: TGTGCCAGCAGCCACGCGGGGGGATACAATGAGCAGTTCTTC; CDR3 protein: CASSHAGGYNEQFF
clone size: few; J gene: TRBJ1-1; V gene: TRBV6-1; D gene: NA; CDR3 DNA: TGTGCCAGCACCGGGGGAGATAACACTGAAGCTTTCTTT; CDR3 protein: CASTGGDNTEAFF
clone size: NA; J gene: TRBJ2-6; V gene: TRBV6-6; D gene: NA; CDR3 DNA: TGTGCCAGCAGCCCCAGACAGACCGGGGCCAACGTCCTGACTTTC; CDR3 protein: CASSPRQTGANVLTF
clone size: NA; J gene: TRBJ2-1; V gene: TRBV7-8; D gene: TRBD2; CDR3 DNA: TGTGCCAGCAGCTTCGGACTAGCGTCTCACAATGAGCAGTTCTTC; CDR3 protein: CASSFGLASHNEQFF
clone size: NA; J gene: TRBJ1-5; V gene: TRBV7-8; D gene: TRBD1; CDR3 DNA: TGTGCCAGCGGGACAGGGATTTATCAGCCCCAGCATTTT; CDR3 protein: CASGTGIYQPQHF
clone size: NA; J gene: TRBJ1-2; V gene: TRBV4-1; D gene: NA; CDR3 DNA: TGCGCCAGCAGCTTTGGGTTGGGGGGAGGTAACTATGGCTACACCTTC; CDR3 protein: CASSFGLGGGNYGYTF
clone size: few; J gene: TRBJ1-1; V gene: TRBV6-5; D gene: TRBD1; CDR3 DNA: TGTGCCAGCAGTTACGGGACAGGGAACAGCGAAGCTTTCTTT; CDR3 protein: CASSYGTGNSEAFF
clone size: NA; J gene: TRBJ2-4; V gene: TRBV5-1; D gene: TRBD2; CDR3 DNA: TGCGCCAGCAGCCCAAGCGGGGGGGCTTTAGAAAACATTCAGTACTTC; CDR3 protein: CASSPSGGALENIQYF
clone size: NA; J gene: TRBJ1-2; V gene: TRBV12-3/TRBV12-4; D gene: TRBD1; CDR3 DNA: TGTGCCAGCAGTTCCGGGACAGGTACAGGGTATGGCTACACCTTC; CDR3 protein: CASSSGTGTGYGYTF
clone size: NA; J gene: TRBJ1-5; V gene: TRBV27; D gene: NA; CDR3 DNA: TGTGCCAGCTCAAAAAATAGCAATCAGCCCCAGCATTTT; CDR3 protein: CASSKNSNQPQHF
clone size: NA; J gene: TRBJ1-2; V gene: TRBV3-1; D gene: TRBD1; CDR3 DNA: TGTGCCAGCAGTCACGACACCACCACGGGACAGGGGGATGGCTACACCTTC; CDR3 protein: CASSHDTTTGQGDGYTF
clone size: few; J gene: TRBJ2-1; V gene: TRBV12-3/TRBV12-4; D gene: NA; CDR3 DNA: TGTGCCAGCGGAGAGGGGTGGCGGGGGCTGTACAATGAGCAGTTCTTC; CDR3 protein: CASGEGWRGLYNEQFF
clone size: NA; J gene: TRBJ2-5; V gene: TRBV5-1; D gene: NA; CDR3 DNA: TGCGCCAGCAGCTTCGTTGATAGGGGACGGGAGACCCAGTACTTC; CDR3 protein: CASSFVDRGRETQYF
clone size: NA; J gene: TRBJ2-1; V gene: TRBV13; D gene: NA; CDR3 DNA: TGTGCCAGCAGCACACAAGATCGCTACAATGAGCAGTTCTTC; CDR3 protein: CASSTQDRYNEQFF
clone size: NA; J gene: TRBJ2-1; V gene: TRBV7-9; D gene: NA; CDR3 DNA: TGTGCCAGCAGCTTTGGAGGGGCGCAGTTCTTC; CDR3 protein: CASSFGGAQFF
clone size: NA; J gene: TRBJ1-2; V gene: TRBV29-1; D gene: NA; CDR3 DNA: TGCAGCGTTACGGCTACCGGTCCCTATGGCTACACCTTC; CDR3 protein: CSVTATGPYGYTF